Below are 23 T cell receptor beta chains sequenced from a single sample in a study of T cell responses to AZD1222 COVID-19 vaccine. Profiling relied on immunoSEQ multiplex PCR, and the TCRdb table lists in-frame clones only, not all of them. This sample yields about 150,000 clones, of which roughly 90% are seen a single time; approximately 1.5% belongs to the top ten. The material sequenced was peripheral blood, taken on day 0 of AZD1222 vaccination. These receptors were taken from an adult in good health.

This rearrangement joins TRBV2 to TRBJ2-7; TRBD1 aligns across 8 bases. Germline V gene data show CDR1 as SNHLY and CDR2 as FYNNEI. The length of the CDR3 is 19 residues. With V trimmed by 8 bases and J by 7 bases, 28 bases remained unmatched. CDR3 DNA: TGTGCCAGCCCCCTGTTTTCGTTAATCAATAAAGAGGGACAGGCTGAGCAGTACTTC. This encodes CASPLFSLINKEGQAEQYF.

The DNA of the CDR3 is TGTGCCAGCAGTTTGGGGGAAGAGACCCAGTACTTC. Translated, it gives CASSLGEETQYF. The chain employs TRBV6-5 and TRBJ2-5; perhaps D is TRBD1 or TRBD2 (5 bases each). The germline V gene encodes CDR1 MNHEY and CDR2 SVGAGI. V was shortened by 4 bases and J by 3 bases, with 6 bases between the two germline ends. CDR3 length equals 12 residues.

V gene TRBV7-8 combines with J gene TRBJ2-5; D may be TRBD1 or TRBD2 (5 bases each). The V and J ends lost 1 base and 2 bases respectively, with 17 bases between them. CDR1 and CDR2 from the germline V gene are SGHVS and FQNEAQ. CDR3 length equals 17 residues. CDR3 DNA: TGTGCCAGCAGCTTAGTCGTGTTGGGGACCTCACAAGAGACCCAGTACTTC. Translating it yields CASSLVVLGTSQETQYF.

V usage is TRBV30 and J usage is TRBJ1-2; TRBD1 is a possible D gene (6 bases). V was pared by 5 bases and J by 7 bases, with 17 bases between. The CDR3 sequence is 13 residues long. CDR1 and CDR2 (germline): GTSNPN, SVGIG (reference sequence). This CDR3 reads CAWEGSGAGGYTF. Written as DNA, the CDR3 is TGTGCCTGGGAAGGGTCAGGGGCGGGTGGCTACACCTTC.

CDR3 sequence reads: CASSLTGRSVETQYF. The CDR3 region has the DNA TGTGCCAGCAGCCTTACCGGACGTTCGGTGGAGACCCAGTACTTC. The chain couples TRBV28 to TRBJ2-5; D remains unclear. Germline V gene data show CDR1 as MDHEN and CDR2 as SYDVKM. Trimming removed 6 bases at V and 5 bases at J, with 19 bases between. The CDR3 runs 15 residues.

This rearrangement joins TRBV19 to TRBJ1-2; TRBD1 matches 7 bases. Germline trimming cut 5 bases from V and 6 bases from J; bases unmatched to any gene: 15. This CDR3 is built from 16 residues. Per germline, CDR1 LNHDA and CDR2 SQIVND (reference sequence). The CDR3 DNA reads TGTGCCAGTAGTGGACTGACAGGGAACCTAAGCCATGGCTACACCTTC. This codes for CASSGLTGNLSHGYTF.

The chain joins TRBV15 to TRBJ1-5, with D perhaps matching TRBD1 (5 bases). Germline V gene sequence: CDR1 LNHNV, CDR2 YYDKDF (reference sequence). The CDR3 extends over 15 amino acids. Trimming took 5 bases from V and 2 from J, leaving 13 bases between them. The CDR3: CATSLGGRGNQPQHF. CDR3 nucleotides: TGTGCCACCAGCTTGGGGGGGAGGGGCAATCAGCCCCAGCATTTT.

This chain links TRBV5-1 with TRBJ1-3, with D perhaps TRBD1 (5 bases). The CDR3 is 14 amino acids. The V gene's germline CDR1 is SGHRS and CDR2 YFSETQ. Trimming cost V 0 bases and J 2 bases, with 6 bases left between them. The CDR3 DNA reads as TGCGCCAGCAGCTTGGGAGGGGCTGGAAACACCATATATTTT. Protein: CASSLGGAGNTIYF.

CDR3 DNA sequence: TGTGCCAGCAGCTTGTCTGGTTCGGGCTACACCTTC. Translated: CASSLSGSGYTF. The chain combines TRBV7-8 with TRBJ1-2; D is uncertain. The V end lost 3 bases, the J end lost 8 bases, and 10 bases lay between the germline ends. This CDR3 is built from 12 residues. CDR1 SGHVS and CDR2 FQNEAQ come from the germline V gene. The full variable domain, its missing parts supplied by reference TRBV7-8 and TRBJ1-2, is GAGVSQSPRYKVAKRGQDVALRCDPISGHVSLFWYQQALGQGPEFLTYFQNEAQLDKSGLPSDRFFAERPEGSVSTLKIQRTQQEDSAVYLCASSLSGSGYTFGSGTRLTVV.

The chain's CDR3 is CAWSRGGNTDTQYF. The CDR3 DNA reads as TGTGCCTGGAGTCGCGGGGGCAACACAGATACGCAGTATTTT. The V and J genes are TRBV30 and TRBJ2-3; weak D call: TRBD2 (7 bases). V was cut by 2 bases and J by 2 bases, with 11 bases left in between. The germline V gene encodes CDR1 GTSNPN and CDR2 SVGIG (reference sequence). This CDR3 contains 14 residues.

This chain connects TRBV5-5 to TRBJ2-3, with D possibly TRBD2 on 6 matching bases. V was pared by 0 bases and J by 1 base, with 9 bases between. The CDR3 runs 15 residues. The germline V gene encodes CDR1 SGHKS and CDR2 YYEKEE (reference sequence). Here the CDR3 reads CASSLGWGGTDTQYF. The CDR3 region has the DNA TGTGCCAGCAGCTTGGGTTGGGGGGGCACAGATACGCAGTATTTT.

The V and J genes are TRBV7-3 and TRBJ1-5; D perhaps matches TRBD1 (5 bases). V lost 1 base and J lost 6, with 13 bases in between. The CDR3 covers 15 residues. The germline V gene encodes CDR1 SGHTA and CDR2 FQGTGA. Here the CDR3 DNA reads TGTGCCAGCAGCTTAAGCCCAGGGAGGGGTCAGCCCCAGCATTTT. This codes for CASSLSPGRGQPQHF.

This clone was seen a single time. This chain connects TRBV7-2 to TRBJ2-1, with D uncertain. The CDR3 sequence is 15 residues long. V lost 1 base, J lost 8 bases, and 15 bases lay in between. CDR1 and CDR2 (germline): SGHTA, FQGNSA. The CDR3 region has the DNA TGTGCCAGCAGCTTAGGGCGGCTAGGGTGGGATGAGCAGTTCTTC. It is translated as CASSLGRLGWDEQFF. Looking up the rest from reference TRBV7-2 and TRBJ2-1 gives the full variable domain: GAGVSQSPSNKVTEKGKDVELRCDPISGHTALYWYRQSLGQGLEFLIYFQGNSAPDKSGLPSDRFSAERTGGSVSTLTIQRTQQEDSAVYLCASSLGRLGWDEQFFGPGTRLTVL.

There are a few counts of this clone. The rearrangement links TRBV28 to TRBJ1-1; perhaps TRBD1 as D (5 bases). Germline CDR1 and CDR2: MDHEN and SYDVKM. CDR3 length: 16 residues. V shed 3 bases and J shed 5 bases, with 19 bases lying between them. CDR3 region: CASSLGLGTPRTEAFF. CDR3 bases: TGTGCCAGCAGTTTGGGTTTAGGGACCCCGAGGACTGAAGCTTTCTTT.

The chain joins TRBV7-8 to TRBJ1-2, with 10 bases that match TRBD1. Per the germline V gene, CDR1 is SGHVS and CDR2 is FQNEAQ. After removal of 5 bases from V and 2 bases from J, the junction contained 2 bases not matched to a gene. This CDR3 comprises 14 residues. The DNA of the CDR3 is TGTGCCAGCAGCGGGACAGGGGCCAACTATGGCTACACCTTC. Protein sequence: CASSGTGANYGYTF.

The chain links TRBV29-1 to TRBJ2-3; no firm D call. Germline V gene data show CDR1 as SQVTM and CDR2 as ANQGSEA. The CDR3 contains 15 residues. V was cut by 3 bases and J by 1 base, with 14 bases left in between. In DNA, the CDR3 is TGCAGCGTTGATTTCTTTATGCGGCGCACAGATACGCAGTATTTT. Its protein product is CSVDFFMRRTDTQYF.

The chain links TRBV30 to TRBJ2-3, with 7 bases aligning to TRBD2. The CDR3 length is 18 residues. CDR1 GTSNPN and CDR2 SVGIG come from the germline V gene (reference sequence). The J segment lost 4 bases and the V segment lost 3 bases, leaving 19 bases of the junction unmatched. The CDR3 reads CAWSQAYGGGPHADTQYF. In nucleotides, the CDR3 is TGTGCCTGGAGCCAGGCTTACGGGGGAGGGCCTCACGCAGATACGCAGTATTTT.

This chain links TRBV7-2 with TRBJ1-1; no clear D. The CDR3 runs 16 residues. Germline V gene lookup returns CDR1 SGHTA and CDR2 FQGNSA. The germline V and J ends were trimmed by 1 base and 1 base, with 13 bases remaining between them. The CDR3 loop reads CASSLVGLPRNTEAFF. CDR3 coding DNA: TGTGCCAGCAGCTTAGTCGGATTGCCAAGGAACACTGAAGCTTTCTTT.

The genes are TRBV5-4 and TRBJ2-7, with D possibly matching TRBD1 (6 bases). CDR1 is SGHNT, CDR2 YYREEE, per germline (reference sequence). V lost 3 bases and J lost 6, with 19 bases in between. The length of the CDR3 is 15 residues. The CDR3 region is CASSSDQGLKGEQYF. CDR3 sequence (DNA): TGTGCCAGCAGCTCGGATCAGGGGCTCAAGGGCGAGCAGTACTTC.

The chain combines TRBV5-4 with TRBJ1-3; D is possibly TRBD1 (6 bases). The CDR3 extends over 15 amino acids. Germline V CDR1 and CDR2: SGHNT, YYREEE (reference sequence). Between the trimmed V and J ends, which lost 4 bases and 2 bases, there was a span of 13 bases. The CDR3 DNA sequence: TGTGCCAGCAGCCCCTCAGGGGAACCTGGAAACACCATATATTTT. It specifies CASSPSGEPGNTIYF. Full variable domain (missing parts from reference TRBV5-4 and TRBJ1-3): ETGVTQSPTHLIKTRGQQVTLRCSSQSGHNTVSWYQQALGQGPQFIFQYYREEENGRGNFPPRFSGLQFPNYSSELNVNALELDDSALYLCASSPSGEPGNTIYFGEGSWLTVV.

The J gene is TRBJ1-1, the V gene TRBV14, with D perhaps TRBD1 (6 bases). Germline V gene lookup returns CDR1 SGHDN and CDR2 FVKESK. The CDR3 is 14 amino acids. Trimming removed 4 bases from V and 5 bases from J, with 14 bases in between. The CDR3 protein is CASSPGRRGTEAFF. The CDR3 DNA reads TGTGCCAGCAGCCCAGGACGGAGGGGGACTGAAGCTTTCTTT.

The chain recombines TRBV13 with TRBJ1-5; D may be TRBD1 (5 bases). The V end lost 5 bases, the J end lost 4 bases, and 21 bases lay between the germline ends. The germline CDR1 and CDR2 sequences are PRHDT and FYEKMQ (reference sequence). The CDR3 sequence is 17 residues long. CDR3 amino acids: CASSRRRGGGGNQPQHF. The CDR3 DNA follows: TGTGCCAGCAGCCGCCGGCGTGGGGGAGGAGGTAATCAGCCCCAGCATTTT.

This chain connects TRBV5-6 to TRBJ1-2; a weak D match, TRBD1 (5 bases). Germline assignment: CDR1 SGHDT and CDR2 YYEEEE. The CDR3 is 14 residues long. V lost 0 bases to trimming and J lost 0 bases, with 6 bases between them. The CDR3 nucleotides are TGTGCCAGCAGCTTGGGGGGCCCTAACTATGGCTACACCTTC. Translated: CASSLGGPNYGYTF.